The 23 T cell receptor beta chains in this list originate from one sample, sequenced in a study of cytotoxic CD8 clonotypes in ibrutinib-treated CLL (dated by TCRdb to the early 2020s). The sample's time point label, decoded: progressive disease on ibrutinib. The protocol used for the library was the immunoSEQ multiplex PCR assay. TCRdb limited this immuneACCESS table to in-frame rearrangements with V and J called. A share of clones is missing; checked studies link under half to unresolved V genes, and the rest is unexplained. The sample has approximately 35,000 clones on record, 70% to 75% of them singletons. The ten most abundant clones make up 16% of the sample. The sequencing here drew on PBMCs, taken at disease progression, from a patient treated with ibrutinib. Source of these receptors: a human donor with chronic lymphocytic leukemia.

The chain links TRBV6-5 to TRBJ1-1; D is unclear. Germline V gene lookup returns CDR1 MNHEY and CDR2 SVGAGI. The V end was cut by 6 bases, the J end by 1 base, with 12 bases between. There are 14 residues in the CDR3. CDR3 sequence reads: CASSPHPGNTEAFF. The CDR3 DNA sequence: TGTGCCAGCAGCCCCCACCCCGGGAACACTGAAGCTTTCTTT.

V and J are TRBV14 and TRBJ2-4, with D tentatively TRBD1 (6 bases). The V gene's germline CDR1 is SGHDN and CDR2 FVKESK. Deletions cut 4 bases from V and 4 bases from J, with 8 bases between. There are 13 residues in the CDR3. The CDR3 sequence is CASSPGTKNIQYF. The CDR3 coding sequence is TGTGCCAGCAGCCCCGGGACAAAAAACATTCAGTACTTC.

The chain carries TRBV11-2 and TRBJ2-5; D might be TRBD1 or TRBD2, each matching 5 bases. With 5 bases removed from V and 0 bases from J, the gap between germline ends came to 13 bases. This CDR3 region has 15 residues. The germline V gene encodes CDR1 SGHAT and CDR2 FQNNGV. The CDR3 sequence: CASSDTGTNQETQYF. The CDR3 region has the DNA TGTGCCAGCAGCGATACCGGGACCAACCAAGAGACCCAGTACTTC.

V and J are TRBV27 and TRBJ1-5; D might be TRBD1 (5 bases). Trimming took off 5 bases at V and 2 bases at J, with 13 bases between the two ends. CDR3 length: 15 amino acids. In germline, CDR1 is MNHEY, CDR2 SMNVEV (reference sequence). The CDR3 loop is CASSPTVDGNQPQHF. CDR3 DNA: TGTGCCAGCAGTCCGACAGTTGATGGCAATCAGCCCCAGCATTTT.

The J gene is TRBJ2-5, the V gene TRBV11-2; the D is unclear. In germline, CDR1 is SGHAT, CDR2 FQNNGV. The CDR3 spans 11 residues. Trimming shortened V by 5 bases and J by 3 bases, and 4 bases separated the two germline ends. The CDR3 region has the DNA TGTGCCAGCAGCAGGGAAGAGACCCAGTACTTC. Translated: CASSREETQYF.

V is TRBV18 and J is TRBJ2-3; TRBD2 agrees at 10 bases. V dropped 2 bases and J dropped 6; count of bases not matched to a gene: 11. The CDR3 runs to 17 residues. The germline gives CDR1 KGHSH, CDR2 LQKENI. CDR3 amino acids: CASSPRDLGLAYDTQYF. In DNA form, the CDR3 reads TGTGCCAGCTCACCAAGAGACCTGGGACTAGCGTACGATACGCAGTATTTT.

The CDR3 nucleotides read TGTGCCAGCAGTGTCGGACCATTATATGGCTACACCTTC. Translation: CASSVGPLYGYTF. The chain employs TRBV6-4 and TRBJ1-2; D ambiguous. The CDR3 runs 13 residues. Trimming took 4 bases from V and 5 from J, leaving 11 bases between them. Germline V CDR1 and CDR2: MRHNA, SNTAGT.

The chain joins TRBV12-1 to TRBJ1-5; the table names TRBD1, a call not compared with the DNA. TRBV12-1 is a documented pseudogene. The CDR3 length is 17 residues. The DNA for the CDR3 is TGTGCCAGCGACCTACAATTAGGGGGAGAAGGCAATCAGCCCCAGCATTTT. Translated, it gives CASDLQLGGEGNQPQHF.

This clone was found once. This sequence joins TRBV11-2 and TRBJ2-5; TRBD1 matches 8 bases. This CDR3 comprises 16 residues. Germline assignment: CDR1 SGHAT and CDR2 FQNNGV. V lost 1 base, J lost 5 bases, and 9 bases stayed unmatched. The CDR3 spells CASSLGSPGGWETQYF. CDR3 nucleotide sequence: TGTGCCAGCAGCTTAGGGAGTCCAGGGGGCTGGGAGACCCAGTACTTC.

This clone has more than one count but fewer than ten. V gene TRBV27 combines with J gene TRBJ2-6; weak D call: TRBD1 (5 bases). This CDR3 is built from 15 residues. V was shortened by 0 bases and J by 4 bases, with 7 bases between the two germline ends. Germline CDR1 is MNHEY and CDR2 is SMNVEV (reference sequence). For the CDR3, the DNA is TGTGCCAGCAGTTTATCTGGGGCAGGGGCCAACGTCCTGACTTTC. This sequence encodes CASSLSGAGANVLTF.

This clone showed up just once. V usage is TRBV10-3 and J usage is TRBJ2-1; perhaps TRBD2 as D (7 bases). The CDR3 covers 16 residues. Germline CDR1 reads ENHRY; CDR2 reads SYGVKD. Deletions cut 10 bases from V and 5 bases from J, with 24 bases between. DNA of the CDR3: TGTGCCACCGCCCGTGAAGGGGGGGGGCCCCACAATGAGCAGTTCTTC. Protein: CATAREGGGPHNEQFF.

The rearrangement uses TRBV11-2 and TRBJ2-2; D not resolved. V was shortened by 1 base and J by 2 bases, with 14 bases between the two germline ends. The germline V gene encodes CDR1 SGHAT and CDR2 FQNNGV. The CDR3 extends over 17 amino acids. The CDR3 nucleotides are TGTGCCAGCAGCTTAGGCCCAGGCTGGGGAAACACCGGGGAGCTGTTTTTT. Encoded protein: CASSLGPGWGNTGELFF.

The rearrangement joins TRBV4-1 to TRBJ2-1; 9 bases line up with TRBD1. J lost 3 bases, V lost 4 bases, and 7 bases had no gene match. The CDR3 runs 16 residues. The germline gives CDR1 MGHRA, CDR2 YSYEKL. This CDR3 reads CASSLTQGASYNEQFF. Written as DNA, the CDR3 is TGCGCCAGCAGCCTTACACAGGGGGCAAGCTACAATGAGCAGTTCTTC.

The rearrangement links TRBV15 to TRBJ1-5; D remains unclear. CDR1 and CDR2 from the germline V gene are LNHNV and YYDKDF (reference sequence). V dropped 3 bases and J dropped 3 bases, with 3 bases sitting between them. The CDR3 covers 12 residues. The CDR3 is CATSSFNQPQHF. The DNA for the CDR3 is TGTGCCACCAGCAGCTTCAATCAGCCCCAGCATTTT.

This clone was detected a few times. The chain combines TRBV2 with TRBJ1-2; possible D gene TRBD1, 6 bases. The germline CDR1 and CDR2 sequences are SNHLY and FYNNEI. The CDR3 is made up of 14 amino acids. V lost 2 bases, J lost 5 bases, and 12 bases lay in between. CDR3 amino acids: CASSEWGARYGYTF. DNA of the CDR3: TGTGCCAGCAGTGAATGGGGGGCTAGATATGGCTACACCTTC.

The chain is built from TRBV19 and TRBJ1-1; TRBD1 aligns across 8 bases. The CDR3 extends over 14 amino acids. Germline V lookup: CDR1 LNHDA, CDR2 SQIVND (reference sequence). With V trimmed by 9 bases and J by 4 bases, 10 bases remained unmatched. CDR3 residues: CASQTQGAGTEAFF. The CDR3 nucleotides are TGTGCCAGCCAAACCCAGGGGGCGGGCACTGAAGCTTTCTTT.

This clone has a handful of counts. The chain couples TRBV5-6 to TRBJ2-3; D is unresolved. CDR3 length: 14 amino acids. CDR1 and CDR2 from the germline V gene are SGHDT and YYEEEE. The V end lost 4 bases, the J end lost 1 base, and 10 bases lay between the germline ends. CDR3 nucleotides: TGTGCCAGCAGCCCCGGTCCCGGCACAGATACGCAGTATTTT. As protein: CASSPGPGTDTQYF.

The chain carries TRBV2 and TRBJ2-1, with TRBD1 matching over 10 bases. J gave up 7 bases and V 4 bases, and 7 bases lay outside the gene matches. This CDR3 is built from 15 residues. The germline CDR1 and CDR2 sequences are SNHLY and FYNNEI. CDR3 residues: CASSGTGGVPNEQFF. CDR3 nucleotides: TGTGCCAGCAGTGGGACAGGGGGGGTGCCGAATGAGCAGTTCTTC.

This clone was observed a few times. The V and J genes are TRBV7-9 and TRBJ1-1; D unclear. The CDR3 is 11 residues long. Germline V CDR1 and CDR2: SEHNR, FQNEAQ (reference sequence). V gave up 6 bases and J gave up 11 bases, with 13 bases separating them. The CDR3 loop reads CASSPYYGAFF. For the CDR3, the DNA is TGTGCCAGCAGTCCCTACTACGGGGCTTTCTTT.

This chain links TRBV7-9 with TRBJ2-3; TRBD2 agrees at 8 bases. The V gene's germline CDR1 is SEHNR and CDR2 FQNEAQ (reference sequence). With 7 bases clipped from V and 1 base from J, the junction kept 4 bases outside the gene matches. The CDR3 sequence is 14 residues long. The CDR3 loop is CASTRGGGTDTQYF. DNA of the CDR3: TGTGCCAGCACCCGGGGGGGTGGCACAGATACGCAGTATTTT.

This clone was seen only a few times. The V and J genes are TRBV29-1 and TRBJ2-5; no definite D call. This CDR3 is 13 amino acids long. Trimming left V 7 bases short and J 5 bases short, with 17 bases between. The germline V gene has CDR1 SQVTM and CDR2 ANQGSEA. CDR3 bases: TGCAGCGACCCGACCCGGCCGCGGGAGACCCAGTACTTC. This translates into CSDPTRPRETQYF.

V gene TRBV2 combines with J gene TRBJ2-1; D gene uncertain. With 6 bases removed from V and 3 bases from J, the gap between germline ends came to 3 bases. Germline V gene data show CDR1 as SNHLY and CDR2 as FYNNEI. The CDR3 is 11 amino acids. This CDR3 is CASSLYNEQFF. The CDR3 DNA sequence: TGTGCCAGCAGCCTCTACAATGAGCAGTTCTTC.

V is TRBV7-8 and J is TRBJ1-2, with TRBD1 matching over 8 bases. The CDR3 contains 13 residues. In germline, CDR1 is SGHVS, CDR2 FQNEAQ. Unmatched junction bases numbered 4, after V lost 3 bases and J lost 7 bases. The CDR3 DNA reads TGTGCCAGCAGCTTGGGACAGGATATTGGCTACACCTTC. Its translation: CASSLGQDIGYTF.